The 28 T cell receptor beta chains below come from one sample, sequenced in a study of T-cell memory formation after mild COVID-19. From the 5' RACE reads, TCRdb called clonotypes with MiXCR, one entry per CDR3 protein. The sample lists tens of thousands of distinct CDR3 sequences, more than 8% seen once, with around 1.2% in the top ten. Sequenced input: PBMCs or a T cell subset sorted from them (not recorded which). Every receptor here comes from a man between 18 and 35 years old who had mild COVID-19 (a few samples of this study predate the infection). Cell type and time point are not known.

This clonotype was seen at least ten times. The V gene is TRBV5-1, the J gene TRBJ2-1, with no clear D. This CDR3 is built from 13 residues. The germline CDR1 and CDR2 sequences are SGHRS and YFSETQ. With 0 bases removed from V and 1 base from J, the gap between germline ends came to 2 bases. The CDR3 loop is CASSLESYNEQFF. CDR3 DNA sequence: TGCGCCAGCAGCTTGGAGTCCTACAATGAGCAGTTCTTC.

V gene TRBV7-2 combines with J gene TRBJ2-6; the D gene is possibly TRBD2 (6 bases). V dropped 5 bases and J dropped 2 bases, with 16 bases sitting between them. The CDR3 extends over 17 amino acids. Germline CDR1 reads SGHTA; CDR2 reads FQGNSA. CDR3 region: CASSGRRGSAGANVLTF. The CDR3 region has the DNA TGTGCCAGCAGCGGCCGGAGGGGCTCGGCTGGGGCCAACGTCCTGACTTTC.

This clonotype was observed many times. The chain links TRBV12-3 or TRBV12-4 to TRBJ1-2; D ambiguous. This CDR3 has 14 residues. With 3 bases removed from V and 0 bases from J, the gap between germline ends came to 8 bases. The CDR3, as DNA: TGTGCCAGCAGTTTCGGACGGCCTAACTATGGCTACACCTTC. Encoded protein: CASSFGRPNYGYTF.

The chain combines TRBV12-3 or TRBV12-4 with TRBJ1-5, with 10 bases fitting TRBD1. Germline trimming cut 5 bases from V and 6 bases from J; bases unmatched to any gene: 7. The CDR3 has 15 residues. Written as DNA, the CDR3 is TGTGCCAGCAGTAGACGGACAGGGGGAGGTCAGCCCCAGCATTTT. Encoded protein: CASSRRTGGGQPQHF.

This clonotype was seen more than once but under ten times. The chain couples TRBV4-3 to TRBJ2-1; 9 bases match TRBD2. CDR3 length: 18 amino acids. V dropped 1 base and J dropped 4; count of bases not matched to a gene: 11. Germline V gene data show CDR1 as LGHNA and CDR2 as YSLEER. The CDR3 protein is CASSQGRPAGGRYNEQFF. The CDR3 coding sequence is TGCGCCAGCAGCCAAGGGAGGCCAGCGGGGGGTCGGTACAATGAGCAGTTCTTC.

This clonotype appeared many times. The rearrangement joins TRBV5-1 to TRBJ2-1; 8 nucleotides agree with TRBD2. After removal of 4 bases from V and 9 bases from J, the junction contained 12 bases not matched to a gene. Germline CDR1 and CDR2: SGHRS and YFSETQ. The CDR3 has 15 amino acids. The CDR3 protein is CASSQEGTSSREQFF. CDR3 DNA sequence: TGCGCCAGCAGCCAAGAGGGGACTAGTTCCCGTGAGCAGTTCTTC.

The chain links TRBV5-1 to TRBJ2-1; D remains unclear. Germline V CDR1 and CDR2: SGHRS, YFSETQ. The CDR3 spans 13 residues. Trimming stripped 3 bases from V and 7 bases from J, with 11 bases between. The CDR3 protein is CASSSRQGNEQFF. CDR3 sequence (DNA): TGCGCCAGCAGCTCCCGGCAAGGGAATGAGCAGTTCTTC.

The chain joins TRBV28 to TRBJ2-5, with TRBD2 matching 8 bases. J gave up 2 bases and V 3 bases, and 5 bases lay outside the gene matches. Looked up from germline, CDR1 is MDHEN and CDR2 is SYDVKM. The length of the CDR3 is 15 residues. CDR3 DNA sequence: TGTGCCAGCAGTTTCCCGGGGGGGGGACAAGAGACCCAGTACTTC. Protein product: CASSFPGGGQETQYF.

At least ten counts were recorded for this clonotype. The chain couples TRBV4-2 to TRBJ2-3; 10 nucleotides match TRBD2. Germline CDR1 is LGHNA and CDR2 is YNFKEQ. V dropped 0 bases and J dropped 0; count of bases not matched to a gene: 12. The CDR3 covers 20 residues. Here the CDR3 reads CASSQELAGRLSSSTDTQYF. CDR3 nucleotide sequence: TGTGCCAGCAGCCAAGAACTAGCGGGGAGGCTATCCTCTAGCACAGATACGCAGTATTTT.

This clonotype appeared a few times. J is TRBJ2-2 and V is TRBV3-1; the match to TRBD1 covers 9 bases. V gave up 4 bases and J gave up 4 bases; unmatched junction bases: 7. The germline CDR1 and CDR2 sequences are LGHDT and YNNKEL (reference sequence). The CDR3 has 16 amino acids. CDR3 in DNA: TGTGCCAGCAGCCCCGGACAGGGGTTGATCACCGGGGAGCTGTTTTTT. This gives the protein CASSPGQGLITGELFF. Drawing the rest from reference TRBV3-1 and TRBJ2-2, the complete variable domain is DTAVSQTPKYLVTQMGNDKSIKCEQNLGHDTMYWYKQDSKKFLKIMFSYNNKELIINETVPNRFSPKSPDKAHLNLHINSLELGDSAVYFCASSPGQGLITGELFFGEGSRLTVL.

Ten or more counts support this clonotype. V and J are TRBV10-3 and TRBJ2-3; D possibly corresponds to TRBD1 (8 bases). The CDR3 is 15 amino acids. Trimming stripped 11 bases from V and 3 bases from J, with 21 bases between. Germline V gene data show CDR1 as ENHRY and CDR2 as SYGVKD. The CDR3 coding sequence is TGTGCCTCGACAGGGGTGGGAGGGTCGACAGATACGCAGTATTTT. Protein sequence: CASTGVGGSTDTQYF.

The chain joins TRBV20-1 to TRBJ1-5; the D is unclear. Per germline, CDR1 DFQATT and CDR2 SNEGSKA (reference sequence). V lost 3 bases to trimming and J lost 4 bases, with 13 bases between them. The CDR3 spans 14 residues. In DNA form, the CDR3 reads TGCAGTGCTAGGGTGCTAAACCTGAATCAGCCCCAGCATTTT. Amino acid sequence: CSARVLNLNQPQHF.

There are a few counts of this clonotype. The rearrangement links TRBV2 to TRBJ2-5, with D unclear. Trimming removed 6 bases from V and 3 bases from J, with 11 bases in between. Germline loops: CDR1 SNHLY, CDR2 FYNNEI. The CDR3 has 13 residues. The CDR3 reads CASSGTVKETQYF. CDR3 DNA sequence: TGTGCCAGCAGCGGCACAGTGAAAGAGACCCAGTACTTC.

This chain connects TRBV10-3 to TRBJ2-2, with TRBD2 matching 12 bases. The CDR3 spans 17 residues. With 7 bases clipped from V and 1 base from J, the junction kept 7 bases outside the gene matches. The germline CDR1 and CDR2 sequences are ENHRY and SYGVKD. This chain's CDR3 is CAIKFGLAGKNTGELFF. The CDR3 region has the DNA TGTGCCATCAAGTTCGGACTAGCGGGGAAGAACACCGGGGAGCTGTTTTTT.

This chain links TRBV18 with TRBJ2-2; the match to TRBD2 covers 10 bases. The CDR3 contains 16 residues. With 0 bases clipped from V and 6 bases from J, the junction kept 4 bases outside the gene matches. Germline V gene sequence: CDR1 KGHSH, CDR2 LQKENI. The CDR3 nucleotides read TGTGCCAGCTCACCACCGGCTAGCGGGGGCTCCGGGGAGCTGTTTTTT. It is translated as CASSPPASGGSGELFF.

This clonotype was observed a few times. The chain uses TRBV11-2 and TRBJ2-5; D is possibly TRBD1 (6 bases). The CDR3 totals 13 residues. Deletions cut 5 bases from V and 1 base from J, with 8 bases between. Germline loops: CDR1 SGHAT, CDR2 FQNNGV. In nucleotides, the CDR3 is TGTGCCAGCAGCCGGACAGTCCAAGAGACCCAGTACTTC. It translates to CASSRTVQETQYF.

The CDR3 protein is CASSFENLNIQYF. As DNA, the CDR3 is TGTGCCAGCAGCTTTGAAAATTTAAACATTCAGTACTTC. The V call is TRBV7-2, the J call TRBJ2-4; D ambiguous. Germline CDR1 is SGHTA and CDR2 is FQGNSA. Trimming left V 3 bases short and J 6 bases short, with 9 bases between. CDR3 length: 13 amino acids. The variable domain in full, completed from reference TRBV7-2 and TRBJ2-4, reads GAGVSQSPSNKVTEKGKDVELRCDPISGHTALYWYRQSLGQGLEFLIYFQGNSAPDKSGLPSDRFSAERTGGSVSTLTIQRTQQEDSAVYLCASSFENLNIQYFGAGTRLSVL.

The CDR3 region has the DNA TGTGCCAGCAGCTCGGACTCTAGCACAGATACGCAGTATTTT. This translates into CASSSDSSTDTQYF. The gene calls are TRBV7-9 and TRBJ2-3, with D possibly matching TRBD2 (5 bases). This CDR3 is built from 14 residues. Trimming pared 4 bases from V and 0 bases from J, leaving 8 bases between. CDR1 is SEHNR, CDR2 FQNEAQ, per germline (reference sequence).

The rearrangement uses TRBV30 and TRBJ2-7; D might be TRBD1 (6 bases). The CDR3 contains 12 residues. Between the trimmed V and J ends, which lost 7 bases and 3 bases, there was a span of 13 bases. Germline V gives CDR1 GTSNPN, CDR2 SVGIG (reference sequence). The CDR3 region is CASQGGDYEQYF. DNA of the CDR3: TGTGCCTCACAGGGTGGGGACTACGAGCAGTACTTC.

The V and J genes are TRBV12-5 and TRBJ2-3, with D unresolved. This CDR3 contains 22 residues. CDR1 and CDR2 from the germline V gene are LGHNT and FRNRAP. V gave up 2 bases and J gave up 2 bases, with 32 bases separating them. The CDR3 sequence: CASGLYLRGLLLGGNFTDTQYF. The DNA for the CDR3 is TGTGCTAGTGGTTTGTATCTGAGAGGTCTTTTGCTAGGCGGTAATTTCACAGATACGCAGTATTTT.

This clonotype has just a few counts. The rearrangement links TRBV29-1 to TRBJ2-3, with 7 bases matching TRBD2. Germline values: CDR1 SQVTM, CDR2 ANQGSEA. Unmatched junction bases numbered 8, after V lost 7 bases and J lost 1 base. This CDR3 comprises 14 residues. CDR3 amino acids: CSAERGAGTDTQYF. The CDR3 bases are TGCAGCGCTGAGCGGGGCGCGGGCACAGATACGCAGTATTTT.

The chain recombines TRBV28 with TRBJ1-1, with D hard to call. This CDR3 comprises 13 residues. Per germline, CDR1 MDHEN and CDR2 SYDVKM. V dropped 1 base and J dropped 5 bases, with 8 bases sitting between them. CDR3 sequence (DNA): TGTGCCAGCAGTTTATTGACCGAGACTGAAGCTTTCTTT. Translated: CASSLLTETEAFF.

The chain couples TRBV5-4 to TRBJ2-2; D remains ambiguous. V shed 2 bases and J shed 0 bases, with 8 bases lying between them. The CDR3 has 15 amino acids. Germline CDR1 SGHNT, CDR2 YYREEE (reference sequence). As DNA, the CDR3 is TGTGCCAGCAGCTTCATGGGGACGAACACCGGGGAGCTGTTTTTT. Protein product: CASSFMGTNTGELFF.

This clonotype was counted between two and nine times. The J gene is TRBJ2-3, the V gene TRBV18; unclear D gene. V lost 2 bases and J lost 0, with 6 bases in between. Germline assignment: CDR1 KGHSH and CDR2 LQKENI. CDR3 length: 14 amino acids. The CDR3 loop reads CASSPSRSTDTQYF. In DNA form, the CDR3 reads TGTGCCAGCTCACCATCCAGGAGCACAGATACGCAGTATTTT.

The chain joins TRBV4-3 to TRBJ1-2; 9 bases map to TRBD1. The germline CDR1 and CDR2 sequences are LGHNA and YSLEER. This CDR3 comprises 16 residues. The J segment lost 3 bases and the V segment lost 1 base, leaving 6 bases of the junction unmatched. The CDR3: CASSQVLDRGDYGYTF. As DNA, the CDR3 is TGCGCCAGCAGCCAAGTCCTGGACAGGGGCGACTATGGCTACACCTTC.

The table lists this clonotype with a few counts. V and J are TRBV5-1 and TRBJ2-2; 8 bases are shared with TRBD1. The CDR3 runs to 15 residues. The germline V gene has CDR1 SGHRS and CDR2 YFSETQ. Trimming cost V 4 bases and J 5 bases; bases outside gene matches: 7. The CDR3: CASSLPQGETGELFF. CDR3 in DNA: TGCGCCAGCAGCCTCCCACAGGGGGAGACCGGGGAGCTGTTTTTT.

CDR3 loop: CASSQETSGGETQYF. The CDR3 region has the DNA TGTGCCAGCAGCCAAGAGACTAGCGGGGGAGAGACCCAGTACTTC. The rearrangement joins TRBV4-2 to TRBJ2-5; 12 nucleotides match TRBD2. Germline V gene lookup returns CDR1 LGHNA and CDR2 YNFKEQ. The CDR3 has 15 residues. Unmatched junction bases numbered 0, after V lost 0 bases and J lost 4 bases.

This clonotype was seen many times. The rearrangement links TRBV7-2 to TRBJ2-1; TRBD1 is a possible D gene (6 bases). V was shortened by 6 bases and J by 7 bases, with 13 bases between the two germline ends. Germline CDR1 reads SGHTA; CDR2 reads FQGNSA. The CDR3 is made up of 13 amino acids. This CDR3 is CASRWGPRNEQFF. Written as DNA, the CDR3 is TGTGCCAGCAGGTGGGGGCCGCGGAATGAGCAGTTCTTC.